Below are 26 T cell receptor beta chains sequenced from a single sample in a study of spatial heterogeneity in lung cancer. Whole-study results and caveats: Expanded intratumoral alpha and beta TCR counts tracked tumor mutation counts.

Their recognized antigens are unknown. TCRdb fed the 5' RACE reads into MiXCR, producing one record per CDR3 protein. The sample has around 13,000 distinct CDR3 sequences; approximately 4.8% are singletons. Indicated time point: sample taken at primary tumor resection. Sequencing used lung tumor tissue, obtained at surgery. These receptors came from a male donor with early-stage non-small cell lung cancer.

This clonotype appeared many times. This sequence joins TRBV4-3 and TRBJ2-1; 9 bases align to TRBD1. V lost 2 bases, J lost 5 bases, and 4 bases stayed unmatched. This CDR3 has 15 residues. From germline, CDR1 is LGHNA and CDR2 YSLEER. The DNA for the CDR3 is TGCGCCAGCAGCCAACGAGACAGGGGGAACAATGAGCAGTTCTTC. Residues: CASSQRDRGNNEQFF.

This clonotype has at least ten counts. The genes are TRBV7-9 and TRBJ2-1; 7 nucleotides agree with TRBD1. Losses at the gene ends were 2 bases for V and 11 bases for J; bases not matched to a gene: 9. Germline CDR1 SEHNR, CDR2 FQNEAQ (reference sequence). There are 14 residues in the CDR3. CDR3 loop: CASSLPVDRVKQFF. For the CDR3, the DNA is TGTGCCAGCAGCTTACCCGTAGACAGGGTAAAGCAGTTCTTC.

This clonotype has ten or more counts. V and J are TRBV7-2 and TRBJ2-2, with TRBD1 identical over 10 bases. J was trimmed by 1 base and V by 6 bases; bases with no gene match: 2. This CDR3 has 15 amino acids. CDR1 is SGHTA and CDR2 is FQGNSA in the germline V gene. The CDR3 DNA reads as TGTGCCAGCAGTCGGGACAGGGGGAACACCGGGGAGCTGTTTTTT. This translates into CASSRDRGNTGELFF.

This clonotype has a handful of counts. The chain couples TRBV2 to TRBJ1-4, with D perhaps matching TRBD1 (6 bases). The CDR3 has 14 amino acids. V was shortened by 11 bases and J by 5 bases, with 18 bases between the two germline ends. Germline V lookup: CDR1 SNHLY, CDR2 FYNNEI. This CDR3 reads CAGCKGQRNEKLFF. In DNA, the CDR3 is TGTGCCGGCTGCAAAGGACAGAGAAATGAAAAACTGTTTTTT.

This clonotype showed up many times. The genes are TRBV7-9 and TRBJ1-3; D remains unclear. This CDR3 has 17 amino acids. Trimming cost V 4 bases and J 0 bases, with 16 bases left between them. Germline values: CDR1 SEHNR, CDR2 FQNEAQ (reference sequence). For the CDR3, the DNA is TGTGCCAGCAGCTCCGTGTTAGTCGGACTCTCTGGAAACACCATATATTTT. As protein: CASSSVLVGLSGNTIYF.

This clonotype was detected ten times or more. The chain links TRBV5-1 to TRBJ1-1, with D possibly being TRBD1 (5 bases). This CDR3 contains 13 residues. Trimming left V 7 bases short and J 1 base short, with 11 bases between. Germline lookup yields CDR1 SGHRS and CDR2 YFSETQ. The CDR3 loop is CASSRDANTEAFF. The DNA of the CDR3 is TGCGCCAGCTCCCGGGACGCGAACACTGAAGCTTTCTTT.

Many counts were recorded for this clonotype. The chain uses TRBV5-4 and TRBJ2-7; 10 bases line up with TRBD1. Germline V gene lookup returns CDR1 SGHNT and CDR2 YYREEE (reference sequence). This CDR3 contains 14 residues. J lost 0 bases, V lost 6 bases, and 3 bases had no gene match. The CDR3: CASNRDRGSYEQYF. The CDR3 DNA follows: TGTGCCAGCAACCGGGACAGGGGCTCCTACGAGCAGTACTTC.

This clonotype was counted only a few times. This chain joins TRBV7-7 and TRBJ2-2; D tentatively fits TRBD1 or TRBD2 (5 bases each). Germline-derived CDR1 and CDR2 are SSHAT and FNYEAQ (reference sequence). This CDR3 contains 14 residues. The CDR3 DNA reads TGTGCTATCCCCGGGACGGCCAACACCGGGGAGCTGTTTTTT. It translates to CAIPGTANTGELFF.

The chain carries TRBV7-2 and TRBJ2-7; D possibly corresponds to TRBD2 (5 bases). Germline values: CDR1 SGHTA, CDR2 FQGNSA. This CDR3 spans 12 amino acids. The V end lost 2 bases, the J end lost 6 bases, and 8 bases lay between the germline ends. The CDR3 nucleotides read TGTGCCAGCAGCTTACGCCGGGGCGAGCAGTACTTC. Residues: CASSLRRGEQYF.

In its sample, this clonotype was seen many times. V is TRBV5-1 and J is TRBJ2-2; D gene ambiguous. The CDR3 runs to 15 residues. Trimming removed 0 bases at V and 6 bases at J, with 12 bases between. From germline, CDR1 is SGHRS and CDR2 YFSETQ. The CDR3 protein is CASSLGPGFPGELFF. CDR3 nucleotides: TGCGCCAGCAGCTTGGGCCCCGGATTCCCCGGGGAGCTGTTTTTT.

The chain carries TRBV7-8 and TRBJ2-2; 9 bases match TRBD1. The germline CDR1 and CDR2 sequences are SGHVS and FQNEAQ. V shed 1 base and J 1 base; nucleotides not matched to a gene: 7. The length of the CDR3 is 18 residues. For the CDR3, the DNA is TGTGCCAGCAGCTTAGGGACAGGGGTTCTTTTGAACACCGGGGAGCTGTTTTTT. It is translated as CASSLGTGVLLNTGELFF.

There are many counts of this clonotype. The chain employs TRBV28 and TRBJ1-2; D is unresolved. V gave up 5 bases and J gave up 2 bases, with 9 bases separating them. Germline CDR1 is MDHEN and CDR2 is SYDVKM. The CDR3 has 13 residues. The DNA of the CDR3 is TGTGCCAGCAGTCCCGGAAGAAACTATGGCTACACCTTC. It specifies CASSPGRNYGYTF.

Concerning this clonotype: Being one base from a much bigger clone, this may be a read error. V gene TRBV5-1 combines with J gene TRBJ2-3; the D gene is possibly TRBD2 (5 bases). Trimming took off 1 base at V and 0 bases at J, with 9 bases between the two ends. The germline V gene encodes CDR1 SGHRS and CDR2 YFSETQ. The CDR3 is 15 amino acids. This CDR3 reads CASSLNAGSTDTQYF. The CDR3 DNA is TGCGCCAGCAGCTTGAATGCGGGCAGCACAGATACGCAGTATTTT.

This clonotype was observed at least ten times. V usage is TRBV20-1 and J usage is TRBJ2-7; a possible D gene is TRBD2 (6 bases). This CDR3 has 15 amino acids. Per the germline V gene, CDR1 is DFQATT and CDR2 is SNEGSKA (reference sequence). The V end lost 0 bases, the J end lost 2 bases, and 14 bases lay between the germline ends. This CDR3 is CSARDSGLSTYEQYF. The CDR3 nucleotides are TGCAGTGCTAGAGATTCGGGACTCTCAACCTACGAGCAGTACTTC.

This clonotype appeared many times. The gene calls are TRBV12-3 or TRBV12-4 and TRBJ1-6, with a possible D match to TRBD1 (5 bases). CDR3 length: 16 amino acids. Trimming pared 2 bases from V and 0 bases from J, leaving 8 bases between. CDR3 DNA: TGTGCCAGCAGTTTAAGACAGAGCTCCTATAATTCACCCCTCCACTTT. It codes for CASSLRQSSYNSPLHF.

This clonotype showed up just a few times. The CDR3 coding sequence is TGTGCCAGCAGCTTGGAGGCGGGTCGGGGATATGGCTACACCTTC. This sequence encodes CASSLEAGRGYGYTF. The V and J genes are TRBV5-6 and TRBJ1-2, with unresolved D. The CDR3 has 15 residues. The germline CDR1 and CDR2 sequences are SGHDT and YYEEEE. V was clipped by 0 bases and J by 5 bases, with 14 bases between them.

This clonotype was observed a handful of times. The germline gene is not matched at one end of the junction; a read error may be the cause. The chain's CDR3 is CVSSARGGISTDTQYF. As DNA, the CDR3 is TGTGTCAGCAGCGCCCGAGGAGGGATTAGCACAGATACGCAGTATTTT. This sequence joins TRBV7-2 and TRBJ2-3, with D tentatively TRBD2 (6 bases). The CDR3 runs 16 residues. Germline lookup yields CDR1 SGHTA and CDR2 FQGNSA.

Comment on this clonotype: Just one base apart from a much larger clone, this may be a read error. V gene TRBV10-1 combines with J gene TRBJ1-5, with D unclear. Trimming shortened V by 11 bases and J by 6 bases, and 8 bases separated the two germline ends. The CDR3 is made up of 10 amino acids. Germline values: CDR1 WNHNN, CDR2 SYGVQD (reference sequence). The CDR3 sequence is CAGAAQPQHF. Written as DNA, the CDR3 is TGCGCCGGCGCCGCTCAGCCCCAGCATTTT.

This clonotype was found many times. V and J are TRBV28 and TRBJ2-7; no definite D call. CDR1 MDHEN and CDR2 SYDVKM come from the germline V gene. Trimming removed 3 bases from V and 7 bases from J, with 10 bases in between. This CDR3 spans 12 amino acids. The DNA for the CDR3 is TGTGCCAGCAGTTTCTCACAGACAGAGCAGTACTTC. Translation: CASSFSQTEQYF. Supplemented by reference TRBV28 and TRBJ2-7, the full variable domain reads DVKVTQSSRYLVKRTGEKVFLECVQDMDHENMFWYRQDPGLGLRLIYFSYDVKMKEKGDIPEGYSVSREKKERFSLILESASTNQTSMYLCASSFSQTEQYFGPGTRLTVT.

This clonotype was observed many times. J is TRBJ1-6 and V is TRBV20-1; D not resolved. Germline lookup yields CDR1 DFQATT and CDR2 SNEGSKA (reference sequence). V was trimmed by 1 base and J by 8 bases, leaving 12 bases between them. The CDR3 has 14 amino acids. For the CDR3, the DNA is TGCAGTGCTAGAGGGCGGGTGGTCGATTCACCCCTCCACTTT. Translated: CSARGRVVDSPLHF.

This clonotype was counted many times. The J gene is TRBJ2-7, the V gene TRBV20-1; D is possibly TRBD1 or TRBD2 (5 bases each). CDR1 and CDR2 (germline): DFQATT, SNEGSKA (reference sequence). Trimming removed 5 bases at V and 6 bases at J, with 17 bases between. This CDR3 is built from 13 residues. The CDR3: CSAEGPGIGEQYF. The CDR3 DNA sequence: TGCAGTGCTGAGGGGCCGGGTATCGGCGAGCAGTACTTC.

The chain has TRBV6-1 and TRBJ1-5; possibly TRBD1 for D (5 bases). There are 13 residues in the CDR3. CDR1 is MNHNS and CDR2 is SASEGT in the germline V gene. The CDR3 reads CSSGPLPNQPQHF. CDR3 DNA sequence: TGTAGTTCGGGACCCCTACCCAATCAGCCCCAGCATTTT.

This clonotype showed up many times. V usage is TRBV6-2 or TRBV6-3 and J usage is TRBJ2-7; tentatively, D is TRBD1 (6 bases). The germline gives CDR1 MNHEY, CDR2 SVGEGT. The V gene lost 5 bases and the J gene lost 2 bases, with 7 bases spanning the gap. The CDR3 extends over 12 amino acids. CDR3 region: CASSRDTYEQYF. CDR3 in DNA: TGTGCCAGCAGTCGGGACACCTACGAGCAGTACTTC.

This clonotype was detected many times. V gene TRBV6-2 or TRBV6-3 combines with J gene TRBJ1-5; 7 bases map to TRBD1. CDR1 and CDR2 from the germline V gene are MNHEY and SVGEGT. The CDR3 sequence is 15 residues long. The J segment lost 2 bases and the V segment lost 5 bases, leaving 6 bases of the junction unmatched. The CDR3 sequence is CASSPRGSGNQPQHF. CDR3 DNA: TGTGCCAGCAGTCCCAGGGGGTCGGGCAATCAGCCCCAGCATTTT.

This chain connects TRBV2 to TRBJ2-2; tentatively, D is TRBD2 (5 bases). Trimming cost V 6 bases and J 4 bases, with 12 bases left between them. This CDR3 comprises 14 residues. Germline values: CDR1 SNHLY, CDR2 FYNNEI. CDR3 DNA sequence: TGTGCCAGCAGCATCCGGGGTGGCACCGGGGAGCTGTTTTTT. It is translated as CASSIRGGTGELFF. Supplemented by reference TRBV2 and TRBJ2-2, the full variable domain reads EPEVTQTPSHQVTQMGQEVILRCVPISNHLYFYWYRQILGQKVEFLVSFYNNEISEKSEIFDDQFSVERPDGSNFTLKIRSTKLEDSAMYFCASSIRGGTGELFFGEGSRLTVL.

Ten or more counts support this clonotype. V usage is TRBV6-5 and J usage is TRBJ2-1, with 8 positions matching TRBD2. V lost 6 bases and J lost 6; bases outside the gene matches: 7. The CDR3 spans 14 residues. Germline CDR1 is MNHEY and CDR2 is SVGAGI. CDR3 region: CASRPSGLGNEQFF. DNA of the CDR3: TGTGCCAGCAGGCCTTCGGGACTAGGCAATGAGCAGTTCTTC.